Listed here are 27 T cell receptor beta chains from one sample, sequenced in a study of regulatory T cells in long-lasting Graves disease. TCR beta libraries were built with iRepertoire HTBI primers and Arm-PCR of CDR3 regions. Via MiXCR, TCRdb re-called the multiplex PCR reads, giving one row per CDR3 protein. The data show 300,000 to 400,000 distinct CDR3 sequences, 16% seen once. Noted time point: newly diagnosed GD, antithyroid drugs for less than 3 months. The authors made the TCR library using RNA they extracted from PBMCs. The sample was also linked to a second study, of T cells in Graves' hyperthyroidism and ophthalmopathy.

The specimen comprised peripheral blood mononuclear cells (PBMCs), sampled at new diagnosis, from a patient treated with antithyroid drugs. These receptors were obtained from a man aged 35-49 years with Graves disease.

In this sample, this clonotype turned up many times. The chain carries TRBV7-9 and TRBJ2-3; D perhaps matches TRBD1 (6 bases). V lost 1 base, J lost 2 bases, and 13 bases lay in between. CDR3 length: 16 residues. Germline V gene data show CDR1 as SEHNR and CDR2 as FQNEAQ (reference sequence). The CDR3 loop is CASSLEDQGHTDTQYF. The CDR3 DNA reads TGTGCCAGCAGCTTAGAGGATCAGGGACACACAGATACGCAGTATTTT.

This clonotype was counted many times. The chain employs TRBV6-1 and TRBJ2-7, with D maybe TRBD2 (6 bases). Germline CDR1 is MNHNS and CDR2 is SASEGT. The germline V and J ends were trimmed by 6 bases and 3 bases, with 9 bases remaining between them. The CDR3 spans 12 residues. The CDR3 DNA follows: TGTGCCAGCAGGGGGACTTACTACGAGCAGTACTTC. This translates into CASRGTYYEQYF.

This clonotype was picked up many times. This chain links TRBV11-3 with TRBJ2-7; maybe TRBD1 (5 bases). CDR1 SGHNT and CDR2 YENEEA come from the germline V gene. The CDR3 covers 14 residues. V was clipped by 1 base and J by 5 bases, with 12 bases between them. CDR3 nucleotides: TGTGCCAGCAGCTTAGGGGCAGGGATCAACGAGCAGTACTTC. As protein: CASSLGAGINEQYF.

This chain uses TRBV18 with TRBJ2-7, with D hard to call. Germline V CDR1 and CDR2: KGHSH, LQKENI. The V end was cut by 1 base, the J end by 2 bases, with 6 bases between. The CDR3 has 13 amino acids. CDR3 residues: CASSPRMPYEQYF. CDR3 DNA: TGTGCCAGCTCACCACGCATGCCCTACGAGCAGTACTTC.

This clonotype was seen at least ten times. The DNA for the CDR3 is TGCGCCAGCAGCTACAGCGGCCAGAACACTGAAGCTTTCTTT. Translating gives CASSYSGQNTEAFF. The genes are TRBV5-1 and TRBJ1-1, with D unresolved. V lost 3 bases to trimming and J lost 1 base, with 10 bases between them. Germline-derived CDR1 and CDR2 are SGHRS and YFSETQ. This CDR3 spans 14 amino acids.

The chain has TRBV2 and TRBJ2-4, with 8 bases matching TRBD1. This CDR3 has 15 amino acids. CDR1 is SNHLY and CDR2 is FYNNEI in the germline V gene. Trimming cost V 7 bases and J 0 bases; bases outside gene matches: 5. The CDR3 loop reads CASIRGLLAKNIQYF. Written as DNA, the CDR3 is TGTGCCAGCATCAGGGGGCTTCTAGCCAAAAACATTCAGTACTTC.

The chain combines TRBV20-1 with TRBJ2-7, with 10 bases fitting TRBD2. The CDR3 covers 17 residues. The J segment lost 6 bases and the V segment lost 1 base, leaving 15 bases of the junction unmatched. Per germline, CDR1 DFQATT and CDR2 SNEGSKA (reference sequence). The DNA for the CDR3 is TGCAGTGCTAGAGGAAGTAGCGGGAGGTCCGCGAACGCCGAGCAGTACTTC. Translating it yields CSARGSSGRSANAEQYF.

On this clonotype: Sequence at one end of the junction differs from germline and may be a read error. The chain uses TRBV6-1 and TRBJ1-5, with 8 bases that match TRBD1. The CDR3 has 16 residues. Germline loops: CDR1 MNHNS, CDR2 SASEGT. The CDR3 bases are TGTTCCAGCAGTGGACAGGGACCGATAGCTAATCAGCCCCAGCATTTT. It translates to CSSSGQGPIANQPQHF.

The CDR3: CASSIGTSGYNEQFF. In DNA form, the CDR3 reads TGTGCCAGTAGTATAGGGACTAGTGGCTACAATGAGCAGTTCTTC. The chain employs TRBV19 and TRBJ2-1, with 7 bases matching TRBD2. Unmatched junction bases numbered 3, after V lost 1 base and J lost 3 bases. Looked up from germline, CDR1 is LNHDA and CDR2 is SQIVND (reference sequence). The CDR3 extends over 15 amino acids.

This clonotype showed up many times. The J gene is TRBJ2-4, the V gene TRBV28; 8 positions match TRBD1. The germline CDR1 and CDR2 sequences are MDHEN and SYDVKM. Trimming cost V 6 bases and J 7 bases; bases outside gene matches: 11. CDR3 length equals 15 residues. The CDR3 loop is CASSPPSGQANIQYF. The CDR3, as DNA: TGTGCCAGCAGCCCCCCCTCGGGACAGGCGAACATTCAGTACTTC.

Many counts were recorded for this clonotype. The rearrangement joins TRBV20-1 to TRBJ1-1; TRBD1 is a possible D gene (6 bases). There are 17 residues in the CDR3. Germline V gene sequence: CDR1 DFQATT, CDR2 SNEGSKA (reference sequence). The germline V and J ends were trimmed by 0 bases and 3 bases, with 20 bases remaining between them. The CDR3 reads CSARDPSGGPHHTEAFF. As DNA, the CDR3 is TGCAGTGCTAGAGATCCATCGGGGGGCCCCCATCACACTGAAGCTTTCTTT.

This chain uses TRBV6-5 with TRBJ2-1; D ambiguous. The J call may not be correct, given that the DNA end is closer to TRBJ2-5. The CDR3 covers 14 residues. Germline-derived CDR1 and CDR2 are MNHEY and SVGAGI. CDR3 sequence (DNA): TGTGCCAGCAGTTACTTGGTAGACCAAGAGACCCAGTACTTC. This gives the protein CASSYLVDQETQYF.

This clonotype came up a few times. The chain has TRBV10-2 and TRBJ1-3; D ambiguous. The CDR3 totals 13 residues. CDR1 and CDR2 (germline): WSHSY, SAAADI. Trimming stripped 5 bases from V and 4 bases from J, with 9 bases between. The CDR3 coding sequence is TGCGCCAGCAGTACGAGAGCGGGAAACACCATATATTTT. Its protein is CASSTRAGNTIYF.

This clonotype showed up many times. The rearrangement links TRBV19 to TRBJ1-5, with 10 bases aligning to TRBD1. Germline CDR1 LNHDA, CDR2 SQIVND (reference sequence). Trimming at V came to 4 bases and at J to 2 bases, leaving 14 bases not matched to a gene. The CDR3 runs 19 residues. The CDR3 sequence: CASSKGTGVLGARNQPQHF. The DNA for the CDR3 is TGTGCCAGTAGTAAGGGGACAGGGGTCTTGGGAGCTCGCAATCAGCCCCAGCATTTT.

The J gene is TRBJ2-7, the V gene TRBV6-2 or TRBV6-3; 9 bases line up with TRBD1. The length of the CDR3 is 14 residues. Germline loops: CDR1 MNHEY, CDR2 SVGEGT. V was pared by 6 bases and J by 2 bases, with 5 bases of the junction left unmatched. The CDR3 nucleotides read TGTGCCAGCAGAGAGGGACAGGGACCCTACGAGCAGTACTTC. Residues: CASREGQGPYEQYF.

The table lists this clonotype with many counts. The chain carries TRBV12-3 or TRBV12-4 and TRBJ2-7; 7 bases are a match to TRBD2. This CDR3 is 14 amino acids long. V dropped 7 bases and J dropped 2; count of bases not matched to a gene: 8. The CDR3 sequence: CASNWGGSPYEQYF. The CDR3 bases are TGTGCCAGCAATTGGGGGGGATCCCCCTACGAGCAGTACTTC.

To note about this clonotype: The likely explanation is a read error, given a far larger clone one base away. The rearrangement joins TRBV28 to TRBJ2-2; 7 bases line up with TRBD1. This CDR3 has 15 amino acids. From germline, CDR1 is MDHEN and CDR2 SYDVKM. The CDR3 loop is CAISGGDRDAGELFF. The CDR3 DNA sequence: TGTGCCATCAGTGGCGGCGACAGGGACGCCGGGGAGCTGTTTTTT. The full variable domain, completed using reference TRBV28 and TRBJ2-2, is DVKVTQSSRYLVKRTGEKVFLECVQDMDHENMFWYRQDPGLGLRLIYFSYDVKMKEKGDIPEGYSVSREKKERFSLILESASTNQTSMYLCAISGGDRDAGELFFGEGSRLTVL.

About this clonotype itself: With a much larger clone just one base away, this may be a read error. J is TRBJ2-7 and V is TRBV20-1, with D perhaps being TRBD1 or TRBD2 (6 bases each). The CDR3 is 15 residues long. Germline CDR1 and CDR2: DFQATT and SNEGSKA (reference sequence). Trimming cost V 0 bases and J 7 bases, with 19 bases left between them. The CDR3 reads CSARERGALQNEQYF. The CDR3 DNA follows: TGCAGTGCTAGAGAGAGGGGGGCGCTTCAAAATGAGCAGTACTTC.

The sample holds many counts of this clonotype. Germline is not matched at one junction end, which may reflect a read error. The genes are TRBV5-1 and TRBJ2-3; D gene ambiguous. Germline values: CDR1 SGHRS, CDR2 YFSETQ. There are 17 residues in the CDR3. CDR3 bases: TGTGCCAGCAGCCCCTCCTTTAACCGGCTAACACAGGATACGCAGTATTTT. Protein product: CASSPSFNRLTQDTQYF.

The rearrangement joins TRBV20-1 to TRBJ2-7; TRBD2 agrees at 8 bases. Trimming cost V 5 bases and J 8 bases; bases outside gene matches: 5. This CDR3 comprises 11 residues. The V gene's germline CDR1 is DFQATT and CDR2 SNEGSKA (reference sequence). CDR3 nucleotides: TGCAGTGCTGGGCGGGGGGCGAAGCAGTACTTC. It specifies CSAGRGAKQYF.

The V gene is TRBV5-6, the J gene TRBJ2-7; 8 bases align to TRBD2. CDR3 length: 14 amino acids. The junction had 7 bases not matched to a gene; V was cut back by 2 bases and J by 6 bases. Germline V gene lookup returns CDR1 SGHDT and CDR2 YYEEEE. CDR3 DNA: TGTGCCAGCAGCTTCGGGGACGCGGGAGGCGAGCAGTACTTC. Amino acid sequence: CASSFGDAGGEQYF.

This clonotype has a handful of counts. The CDR3 DNA reads as TGTGCCAGCACCACTTCCAGCTACGAGCAGTACTTC. Amino acid sequence: CASTTSSYEQYF. This chain uses TRBV6-1 with TRBJ2-7; D gene ambiguous. CDR3 length: 12 residues. V lost 7 bases, J lost 3 bases, and 10 bases lay in between. The germline V gene encodes CDR1 MNHNS and CDR2 SASEGT.

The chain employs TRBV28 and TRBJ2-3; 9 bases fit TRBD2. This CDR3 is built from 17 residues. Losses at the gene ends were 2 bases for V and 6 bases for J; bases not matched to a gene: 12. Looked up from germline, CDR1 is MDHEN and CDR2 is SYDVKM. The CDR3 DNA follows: TGTGCCAGCAGTTTACGATCTAGCGGGATTCAGGGGGATACGCAGTATTTT. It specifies CASSLRSSGIQGDTQYF.

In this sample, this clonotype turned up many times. The CDR3 sequence: CASSSGRPRQETQYF. The CDR3, as DNA: TGTGCCAGCAGTTCTGGACGGCCGAGACAAGAGACCCAGTACTTC. The rearrangement uses TRBV28 and TRBJ2-7; D is ambiguous. With the DNA end fitting TRBJ2-5 better, the J assignment may be wrong. The CDR3 runs to 15 residues. CDR1 is MDHEN, CDR2 SYDVKM, per germline.

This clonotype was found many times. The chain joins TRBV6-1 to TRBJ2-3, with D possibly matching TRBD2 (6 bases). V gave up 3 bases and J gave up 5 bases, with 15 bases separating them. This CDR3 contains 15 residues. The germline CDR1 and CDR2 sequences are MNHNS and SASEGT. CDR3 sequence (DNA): TGTGCCAGCAGTGACCGCGGGGCCGGCGTAGATACGCAGTATTTT. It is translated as CASSDRGAGVDTQYF.

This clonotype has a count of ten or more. Here the CDR3 DNA reads TGTGCCAGCACCGCAGGTCAAGCGGGGAACACTGAAGCTTTCTTT. It translates to CASTAGQAGNTEAFF. The chain employs TRBV28 and TRBJ1-1, with D hard to call. Trimming took off 7 bases at V and 1 base at J, with 16 bases between the two ends. The V gene's germline CDR1 is MDHEN and CDR2 SYDVKM. The CDR3 loop spans 15 amino acids. The entire variable domain, with the rest obtained from reference TRBV28 and TRBJ1-1, is as follows: DVKVTQSSRYLVKRTGEKVFLECVQDMDHENMFWYRQDPGLGLRLIYFSYDVKMKEKGDIPEGYSVSREKKERFSLILESASTNQTSMYLCASTAGQAGNTEAFFGQGTRLTVV.

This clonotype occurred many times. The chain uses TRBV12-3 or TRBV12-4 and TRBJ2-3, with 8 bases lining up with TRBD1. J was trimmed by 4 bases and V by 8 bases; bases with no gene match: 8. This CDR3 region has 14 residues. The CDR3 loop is CASGNPRGPDTQYF. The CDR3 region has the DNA TGTGCCAGCGGAAACCCCAGGGGGCCAGATACGCAGTATTTT.